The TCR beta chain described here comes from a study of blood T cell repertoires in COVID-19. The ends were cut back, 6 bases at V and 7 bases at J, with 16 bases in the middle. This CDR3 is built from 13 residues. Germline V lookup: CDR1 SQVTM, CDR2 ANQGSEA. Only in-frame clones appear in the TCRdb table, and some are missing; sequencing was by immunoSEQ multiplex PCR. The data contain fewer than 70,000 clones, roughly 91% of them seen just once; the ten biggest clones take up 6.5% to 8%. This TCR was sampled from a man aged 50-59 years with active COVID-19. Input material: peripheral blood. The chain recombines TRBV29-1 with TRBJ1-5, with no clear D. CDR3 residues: CSVSTGLNQPQHF. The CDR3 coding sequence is TGCAGCGTCTCAACGGGTTTGAACCAGCCCCAGCATTTT.